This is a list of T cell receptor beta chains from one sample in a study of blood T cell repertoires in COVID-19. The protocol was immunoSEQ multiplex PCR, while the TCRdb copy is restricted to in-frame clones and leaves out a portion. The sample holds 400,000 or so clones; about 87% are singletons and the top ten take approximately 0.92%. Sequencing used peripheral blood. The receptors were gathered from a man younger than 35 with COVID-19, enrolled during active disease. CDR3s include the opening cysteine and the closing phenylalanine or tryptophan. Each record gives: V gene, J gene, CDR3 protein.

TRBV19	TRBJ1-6	CASSSPGQGTNSPLHF
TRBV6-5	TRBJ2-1	CASSRSYNEQFF
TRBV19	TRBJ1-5	CASHLSGADSNQPQHF
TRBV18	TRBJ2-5	CASCRGAGETQYF
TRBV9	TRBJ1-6	CASSPSGGRGHSPLHF
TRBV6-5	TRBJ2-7	CASSYSMQGGYEQYF
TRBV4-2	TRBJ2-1	CASSLGVGGSFDEQFF
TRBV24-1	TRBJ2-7	CATSDGTGRGQYF
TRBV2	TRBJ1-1	CASTGQVLNTEAFF
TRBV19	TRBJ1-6	CASSAQGGAYNSPLHF
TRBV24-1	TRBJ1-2	CATSEYYYGYTF
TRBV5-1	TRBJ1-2	CASSLRTDYGYTF
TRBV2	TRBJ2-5	CASSVGAGFQETQYF
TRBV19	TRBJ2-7	CASDPGQGYEQYF
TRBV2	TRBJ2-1	CASMRTLSSYNEQFF
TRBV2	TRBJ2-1	CASSRQPYNEQFF
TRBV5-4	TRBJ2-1	CASSLGGRVDEQFF
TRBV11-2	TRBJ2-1	CASSLAGVGDEQFF
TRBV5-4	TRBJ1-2	CASSGGNSQRSGYTF
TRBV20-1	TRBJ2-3	CSASGPPRGTQYF
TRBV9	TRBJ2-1	CASSVDGGYNEQFF
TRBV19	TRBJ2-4	CASITGNIQYF
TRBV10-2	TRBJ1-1	CASRANLRGIHTEAFF
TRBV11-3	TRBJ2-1	CASSRRPGRHEQFF
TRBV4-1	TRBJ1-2	CASSQGYRVEGYTF
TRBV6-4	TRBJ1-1	CASSRPGENTEAFF
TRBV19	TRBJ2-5	CASSMGAGGLKTQYF
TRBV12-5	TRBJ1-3	CASGLVLSGNTIYF
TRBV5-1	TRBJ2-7	CASSPDSTSPYEQYF
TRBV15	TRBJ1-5	CATSRVGTGFRGIKPQHF
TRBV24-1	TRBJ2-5	CATAPVGSGETQYF
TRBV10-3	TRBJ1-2	CAISRTGNYGYTF
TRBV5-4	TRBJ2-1	CASSLSAGGTHNEQFF
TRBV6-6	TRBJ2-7	CASTPRDRPYEQYF
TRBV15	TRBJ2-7	CATSSETSGQYF
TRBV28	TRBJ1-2	CASSPLRDRGRFGGYTF
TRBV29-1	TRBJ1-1	CSVGKLMNTEAFF
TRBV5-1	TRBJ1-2	CASSPETGGNNYGYTF